This TCR beta chain was documented in a study of T cells in Graves' hyperthyroidism and ophthalmopathy. Study-wide results and limits: Most clonotypes expanded in the thyroid (above 0.001) were also present in blood. The model made its ophthalmopathy prediction, and onset followed a median approximately six months later.

Amplification of TCR beta CDR3 regions used RNA as the template. With the HTBI primer set, the TCR CDR3 went through a first round of RT-PCR. TCRdb fed the multiplex PCR reads into MiXCR, producing one record per CDR3 protein. The sample consists of 400,000 to 600,000 distinct CDR3 sequences, more than 20% of them appearing once. As for this clonotype: As yet, its antigen is unknown.

The authors deemed Graves' hyperthyroidism stable absent ophthalmopathy progression within 18 months. For the diagnoses, clinical symptoms, serum thyroxine and TRAb, thyroid ultrasound and orbital computed tomography were used. The V and J ends lost 1 base and 6 bases respectively, with 10 bases between them. CDR3 length: 13 amino acids. Germline V CDR1 and CDR2: MDHEN, SYDVKM. The chain has TRBV28 and TRBJ2-7; D is unclear. Source material: blood. The clonotype was recovered from a young man with Graves' hyperthyroidism. DNA for the CDR3: TGTGCCAGCAGTTTATCAAGTGAGGCCGAGCAGTACTTC. Protein: CASSLSSEAEQYF.